The TCR beta chain under discussion was sequenced for a study of shared clonotypes between healthy human individuals. Partitioning of CD4+ cells yielded a CD45RA+ naive subset and a CD45RA-negative memory subset. TCRdb's table, derived via immunoSEQ multiplex PCR, lists solely in-frame clones and lacks some. The profile shows 850,000 to 1,100,000 clones, roughly 80% of them singletons. CDR3 length: 13 residues. To note about this clone: Antigen specificity is unknown.

General study findings and limits: Sample collection involved blood only; tissue repertoires are likely different.

Sequenced sample: memory CD4+ T cells from PBMCs. Subset noted: CD45RA-negative fraction. The genes are TRBV21-1 and TRBJ2-7. TRBV21-1 represents a pseudogene. This TCR was recovered from a man younger than 35 in good health. Some clones in this sample may be carry-over from other donors' samples. CDR3 sequence reads: CASLRTPAYEQYF. The CDR3 DNA reads as TGTGCCAGCCTCCGGACGCCGGCCTACGAGCAGTACTTC.